The clone carrying this T cell receptor beta chain was observed a handful of times. No antigen is known for it. These data come from a study of T-cell memory formation after mild COVID-19. TCRdb itself ran the 5' RACE reads through MiXCR, one entry per CDR3 protein. The sample includes some 330,000 distinct CDR3 sequences, over 20% of them seen just once. Study results and limitations: Some clones that responded were present in memory (sampled pre-infection), which suggests cross-reactive memory joined.

This TCR was sampled from an adult woman who had mild COVID-19 (a few samples of this study predate the infection). Cell type and time point are not known. Sequencing was carried out using PBMCs or a T cell subset sorted from them (not recorded which).

The CDR3 coding sequence is TGCGCCAGCAGACAGGGTGGCTCCTACAATGAGCAGTTCTTC. The encoded protein is CASRQGGSYNEQFF. The V gene is TRBV5-1, the J gene TRBJ2-1; TRBD1 might be the D (6 bases). This CDR3 is 14 amino acids long. Trimming removed 5 bases from V and 0 bases from J, with 9 bases in between. The germline CDR1 and CDR2 sequences are SGHRS and YFSETQ.